The 10 T cell receptor beta chains below all came from one sample that was sequenced in a study of T-cell reconstitution after alpha-beta-depleted transplantation in children. TCRbeta library preparation incorporated unique molecular identifiers. MiXCR, run by TCRdb on the PCR reads, gives a single entry per CDR3 protein. The data contain roughly 500,000 distinct CDR3 sequences, about 31% of them seen just once; the ten biggest clones take up around 2.3%. The source was PBMCs from the stem cell graft donor, collected from the stem cell graft. Every receptor here comes from a human donor who donated a stem cell graft to a child with aplastic anemia.

This chain links TRBV6-1 with TRBJ1-5; D not certain. The V gene lost 6 bases and the J gene lost 3 bases, with 12 bases spanning the gap. CDR3 length: 14 amino acids. Germline CDR1 and CDR2: MNHNS and SASEGT. CDR3 in DNA: TGTGCCAGCAGATCCGGGAGGATCAATCAGCCCCAGCATTTT. The encoded protein is CASRSGRINQPQHF.

In its sample, this clonotype was seen many times. J is TRBJ2-7 and V is TRBV6-1, with a possible D match to TRBD2 (5 bases). Germline-derived CDR1 and CDR2 are MNHNS and SASEGT. The CDR3 sequence is 11 residues long. CDR3 DNA sequence: TGCGCCAGCAGTGAGGGATACGAGCAGTACGTC. Translation gives CASSEGYEQYV.

This chain joins TRBV29-1 and TRBJ2-2; 9 bases are shared with TRBD2. The V gene's germline CDR1 is SQVTM and CDR2 ANQGSEA. The CDR3 has 17 residues. Trimming cost V 0 bases and J 0 bases; bases outside gene matches: 5. The CDR3 spells CSVEDPTSGSNTGELFF. Written as DNA, the CDR3 is TGCAGCGTTGAAGACCCGACTAGCGGTTCGAACACCGGGGAGCTGTTTTTT.

This clonotype was detected a few times. The chain recombines TRBV11-2 with TRBJ2-7; D unclear. The CDR3 has 15 residues. V lost 3 bases and J 2 bases, leaving 14 bases between the germline ends. The germline V gene has CDR1 SGHAT and CDR2 FQNNGV. CDR3 sequence reads: CASSFGSEGPYEQYV. The CDR3, as DNA: TGTGCCAGCAGCTTCGGTTCAGAAGGCCCCTACGAGCAGTACGTC.

The V gene is TRBV12-3 or TRBV12-4, the J gene TRBJ1-2, with unresolved D. The V end was cut by 1 base, the J end by 7 bases, with 19 bases between. The CDR3 sequence is 16 residues long. The CDR3 protein is CASSLGGRGNAIGYTF. In nucleotides, the CDR3 is TGTGCCAGCAGTTTAGGAGGGCGAGGGAACGCTATTGGCTACACCTTC.

This clonotype turned up a few times. The chain carries TRBV28 and TRBJ2-7; a possible D gene is TRBD2 (6 bases). The CDR3 totals 14 residues. V lost 2 bases and J lost 4, with 12 bases in between. The V gene's germline CDR1 is MDHEN and CDR2 SYDVKM. The CDR3 DNA is TGTGCCAGCAGTTTAATAGGCGGGACTTACGAGCAGTACTTC. Translating gives CASSLIGGTYEQYF.

This clonotype was seen more than once but under ten times. V gene TRBV11-1 combines with J gene TRBJ2-3; 8 nucleotides agree with TRBD2. V lost 4 bases, J lost 2 bases, and 14 bases stayed unmatched. The CDR3 covers 18 residues. Germline CDR1 reads SGHAT; CDR2 reads FQDESV (reference sequence). The CDR3 reads CASSSPERLAYSTDTQYF. CDR3 bases: TGTGCCAGCAGCTCCCCAGAGCGACTAGCGTACTCCACAGATACGCAGTATTTT.

The table lists this clonotype with a few counts. The chain links TRBV12-3 or TRBV12-4 to TRBJ2-2; 9 nucleotides line up with TRBD2. The junction had 19 bases not matched to a gene; V was cut back by 6 bases and J by 2 bases. The CDR3 length is 20 residues. For the CDR3, the DNA is TGTGCCAGCAGGGGACTAGCTTCGAGGGGAGAACTTTTTAACACCGGGGAGCTGTTTTTT. Protein: CASRGLASRGELFNTGELFF.

The chain is built from TRBV27 and TRBJ1-2, with TRBD1 as a possible D gene (6 bases). Germline V lookup: CDR1 MNHEY, CDR2 SMNVEV (reference sequence). The CDR3 length is 18 residues. The V gene lost 5 bases and the J gene lost 7 bases, with 29 bases spanning the gap. The CDR3 reads CASSPGAQGLGVLGGYTF. In DNA, the CDR3 is TGTGCCAGCAGTCCAGGGGCTCAAGGTCTGGGAGTTTTAGGTGGCTACACCTTC.

This chain joins TRBV20-1 and TRBJ2-7; 7 bases agree with TRBD2. The junction had 3 bases not matched to a gene; V was cut back by 1 base and J by 3 bases. This CDR3 has 13 residues. Germline V gene lookup returns CDR1 DFQATT and CDR2 SNEGSKA (reference sequence). The CDR3 loop is CSARVPSGYEQYF. The CDR3 DNA follows: TGCAGTGCTAGAGTGCCTAGCGGCTACGAGCAGTACTTC.